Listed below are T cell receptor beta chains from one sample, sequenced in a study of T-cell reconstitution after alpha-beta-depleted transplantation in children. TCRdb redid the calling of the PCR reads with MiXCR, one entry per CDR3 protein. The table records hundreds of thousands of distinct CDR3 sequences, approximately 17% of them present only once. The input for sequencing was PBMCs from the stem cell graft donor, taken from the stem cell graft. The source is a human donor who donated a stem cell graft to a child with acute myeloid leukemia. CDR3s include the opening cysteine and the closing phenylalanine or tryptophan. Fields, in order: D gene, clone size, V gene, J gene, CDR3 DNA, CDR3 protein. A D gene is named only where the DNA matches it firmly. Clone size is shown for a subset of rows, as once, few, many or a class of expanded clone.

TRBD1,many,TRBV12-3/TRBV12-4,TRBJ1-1,TGTGCCAGCAGCCCGATCGACAGGGTTAGCACTGAAGCTTTCTTT,CASSPIDRVSTEAFF
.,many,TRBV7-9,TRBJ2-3,TGTGCCACTCGGGGGGCTGGAGATACGCAGTATTTT,CATRGAGDTQYF
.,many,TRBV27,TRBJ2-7,TGTGCCAGCAGTGCCCAAGTACACTACGAGCAGTACTTC,CASSAQVHYEQYF
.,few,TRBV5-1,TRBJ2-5,TGCGCCAGCAGCTTGGAAGGACGGGTTCAAGAGACCCAGTACTTC,CASSLEGRVQETQYF
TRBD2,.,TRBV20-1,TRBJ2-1,TGCTGTGCCCCTATAGGGCTAGCGGGGGTATCGATCCGATATTCCTACAATGAGCAGTTCTTC,CCAPIGLAGVSIRYSYNEQFF
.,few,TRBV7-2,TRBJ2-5,TGTGCCAGCAGCCGCGACAGTGGCCCAGAGACCCAGTACTTC,CASSRDSGPETQYF
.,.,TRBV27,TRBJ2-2,TGTGCCAGCAGTTCCCCAGCCGGGGAGCTGTTTTTT,CASSSPAGELFF
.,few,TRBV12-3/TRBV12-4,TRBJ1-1,TGTGCCAGCAGTTTTCTGCCCCAGCAGGGAACGAACACTGAAGCTTTCTTT,CASSFLPQQGTNTEAFF
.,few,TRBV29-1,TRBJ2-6,TGCAGCGAGGAGTCCGGGACAGCCAACGTCCTGACTTTC,CSEESGTANVLTF
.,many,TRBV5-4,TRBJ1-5,TGTGCCAGCAGGGCTGGGGGACAGCCCCAGCATTTT,CASRAGGQPQHF
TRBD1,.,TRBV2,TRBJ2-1,TGTGCCAGCAGTAAAAGGGGGCGATACAATGAGCAGTTCTTC,CASSKRGRYNEQFF
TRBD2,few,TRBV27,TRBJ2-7,TGTGCCAGCGGGCCTAGCGGGGGCGCCTACGAGCAGTACTTC,CASGPSGGAYEQYF
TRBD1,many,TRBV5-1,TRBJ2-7,TGCGCCAGCACCTCCGGGACAGTCCCCTACGAGCAGTACTTC,CASTSGTVPYEQYF
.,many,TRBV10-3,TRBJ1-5,TGTGCCATCAGGGTGGGACCGCAGAATCAGCCCCAGCATTTT,CAIRVGPQNQPQHF
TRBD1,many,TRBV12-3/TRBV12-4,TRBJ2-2,TGTGCCAGCAGTACGACAGGGTACACCGGGGAGCTGTTTTTT,CASSTTGYTGELFF
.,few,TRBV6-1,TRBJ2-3,TGTGCCAGCAGTGAAGAGGCCACTACGCAGTATTTT,CASSEEATTQYF
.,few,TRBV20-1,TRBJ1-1,TGCAGTGCGACGATCGGACAGATTGAAGCTTTCTTT,CSATIGQIEAFF
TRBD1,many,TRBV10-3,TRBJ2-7,TGTGCCATCAGTGAGTCCACAGGGGCTTCCCCCTACGAGCAGTACTTC,CAISESTGASPYEQYF
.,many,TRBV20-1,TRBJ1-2,TGCAGTGCGGACACCTTCCTCTATGGCTACACCTTC,CSADTFLYGYTF
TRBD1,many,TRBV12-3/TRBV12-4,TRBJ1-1,TGTGCCAGCAGGGGGACAGGGGTTACCACTGAAGCTTTCTTT,CASRGTGVTTEAFF
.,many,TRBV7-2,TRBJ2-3,TGTGCCAGCACCCCCCCCACAGATACGCAGTATTTT,CASTPPTDTQYF
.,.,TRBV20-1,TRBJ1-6,TGCAGTGCTAGCGCAGGGGAGGGTTCACCCCTCCACTTT,CSASAGEGSPLHF
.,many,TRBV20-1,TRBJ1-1,TGCAGTGCTAGTCTGGACAGCTACACTGAAGCTTTCTTT,CSASLDSYTEAFF
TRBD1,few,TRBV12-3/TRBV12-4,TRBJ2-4,TGTGCCAGCAGTTTACAGACAGGGGGCACCAAAAACATTCAGTACTTC,CASSLQTGGTKNIQYF
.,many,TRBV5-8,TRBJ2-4,TGTGCCAGCAGCTTGAAAATAGCCAAAAACATTCAGTACTTC,CASSLKIAKNIQYF
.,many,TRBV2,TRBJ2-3,TGTGCCAGCAGGGGGGGTGGATCCGCAGATACGCAGTATTTT,CASRGGGSADTQYF
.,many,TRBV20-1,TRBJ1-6,TGCAGTGCTATGTATTCTACCCGGGCCTCCATGCTATTGTCGTCACCCCTCCACTTT,CSAMYSTRASMLLSSPLHF
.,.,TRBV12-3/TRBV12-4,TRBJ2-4,TGTGCCAGCAGTCCCCGGAGGGCTTCGCTCAACATTCAGTACTTC,CASSPRRASLNIQYF
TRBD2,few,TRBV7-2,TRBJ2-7,TGTGCCAGCAGCATTACTAGCGGGGGGCCGCCTTTCTACGAGCAGTACTTC,CASSITSGGPPFYEQYF
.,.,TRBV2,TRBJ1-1,TGTGCCAGCACCCCAAGGGGCATACGGATGAACACTGAAGCTTTCTTT,CASTPRGIRMNTEAFF
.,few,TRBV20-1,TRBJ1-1,TGCAGTGCCGTCGGACAGATGAACACTGAAGCTTTCTTT,CSAVGQMNTEAFF
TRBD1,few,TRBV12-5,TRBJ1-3,TGTGCTAGTGGGCCGAGGACAGGGACTGGAAACACCATATATTTT,CASGPRTGTGNTIYF
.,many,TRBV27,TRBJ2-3,TGTGCCAGCAGTTTATTGGGGGACGGCGAGACAGATACGCAGTATTTT,CASSLLGDGETDTQYF
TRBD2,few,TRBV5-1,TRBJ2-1,TGCGCCAGTCTATCCGTCGGGACGGGGGGGAATGAGCAGTTCTTC,CASLSVGTGGNEQFF
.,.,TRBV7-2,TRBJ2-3,TGTGCCAGCAGCCTGAGGGGAGGGGGGGCGGATACGCAGTATTTT,CASSLRGGGADTQYF
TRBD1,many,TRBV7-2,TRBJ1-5,TGTGCCAGCAGCTTTGGGGACAGGGGGAACCTAAAGCATTTT,CASSFGDRGNLKHF
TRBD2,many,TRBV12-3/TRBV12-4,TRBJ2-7,TGTGCCAGCAGGGGACTAGCGGATTACGAGCAGTACTTC,CASRGLADYEQYF
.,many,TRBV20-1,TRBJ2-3,TGCAGTGCTAGAAATAGCGGAACCCTCACAGATACGCAGTATTTT,CSARNSGTLTDTQYF
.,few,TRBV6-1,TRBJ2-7,TGTGCCAGCAGCCCGGTAGTCGGGTACGAGCAGTACTTC,CASSPVVGYEQYF
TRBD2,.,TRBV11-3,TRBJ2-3,TGTGCCAGCAGCTCCCGGGACTACTCATCAGATACGCAGTATTTT,CASSSRDYSSDTQYF
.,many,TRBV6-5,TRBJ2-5,TGTGCCAGCAGTTACGAACTAGCAGCTGAGACCCAGTACTTC,CASSYELAAETQYF
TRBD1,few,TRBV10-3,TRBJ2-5,TGTGCCATCAGCCACGACAGGGAAGGTGTAGAGACCCAGTACTTC,CAISHDREGVETQYF
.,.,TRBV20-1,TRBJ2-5,TGCAGTGCTGGCCCGGCGGGGGCCGAGCAAGAGACCCAGTACTTC,CSAGPAGAEQETQYF
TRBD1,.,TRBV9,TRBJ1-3,TGTGCCAGCAGCACCCAGACAGGGACTGTTGGAAACACCATATATTTT,CASSTQTGTVGNTIYF
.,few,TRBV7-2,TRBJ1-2,TGTGCCAGCACCCAGTATCGCGAAGGGACCTATGGCTACACCTTC,CASTQYREGTYGYTF
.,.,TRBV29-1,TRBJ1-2,TGCAGCGTGCCGGACACTTCTTTTGGGGGCTACCCCTTC,CSVPDTSFGGYPF
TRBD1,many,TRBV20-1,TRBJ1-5,TGCAGTGCTACAACCGGGACAGCGAATCAGCCCCAGCATTTT,CSATTGTANQPQHF
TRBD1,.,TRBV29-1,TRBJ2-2,TGCAGCGCATCACAGGGGGCGACCGGGGAGCTGTTTTTT,CSASQGATGELFF
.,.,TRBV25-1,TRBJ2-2,TGTCCCAGCAGTGATCGTTCGACAGGGAACACCGGGGAGCTGTTTTTT,CPSSDRSTGNTGELFF
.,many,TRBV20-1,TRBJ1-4,TGCAGTGCTAGATGGGGGGAAAAACTGTTTTTT,CSARWGEKLFF
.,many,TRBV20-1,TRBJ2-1,TGCAGTGCTAGGACCGTCGGCTCCTACAATGAGCAGTTCTTC,CSARTVGSYNEQFF
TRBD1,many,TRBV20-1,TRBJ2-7,TGCAGTGCTAGAAACGACAGGGGTAACTCCTACGAGCAGTACTTC,CSARNDRGNSYEQYF